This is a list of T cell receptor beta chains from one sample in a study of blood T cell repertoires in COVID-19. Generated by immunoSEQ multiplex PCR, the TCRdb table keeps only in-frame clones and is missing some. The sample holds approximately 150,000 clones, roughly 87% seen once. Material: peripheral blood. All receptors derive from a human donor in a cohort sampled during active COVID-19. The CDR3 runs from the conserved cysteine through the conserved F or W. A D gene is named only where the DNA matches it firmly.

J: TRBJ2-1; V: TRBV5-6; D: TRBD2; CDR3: CASSLPSGGTYNEQFF; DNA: TGTGCCAGCAGCTTGCCTAGCGGGGGGACCTACAATGAGCAGTTCTTC
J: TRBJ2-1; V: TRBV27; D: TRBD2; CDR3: CASSFASGGYNEQFF; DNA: TGTGCCAGCAGTTTTGCTAGCGGGGGGTACAATGAGCAGTTCTTC
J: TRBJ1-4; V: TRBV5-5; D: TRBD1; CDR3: CASSLETGGVEKLFF; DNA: TGTGCCAGCAGCTTGGAAACAGGGGGCGTAGAAAAACTGTTTTTT
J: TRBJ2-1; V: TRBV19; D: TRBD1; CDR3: CASSGGQGGRGHDEQFF; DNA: TGTGCCAGTAGCGGAGGACAGGGGGGTAGGGGTCACGATGAGCAGTTCTTC
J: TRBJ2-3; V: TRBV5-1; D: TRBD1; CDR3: CASSDPGGATDTQYF; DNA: TGCGCCAGCAGCGATCCAGGGGGCGCAACCGATACGCAGTATTTT
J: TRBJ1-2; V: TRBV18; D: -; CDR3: CASSPDRADYGYTF; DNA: TGTGCCAGCTCACCCGACAGAGCTGACTATGGCTACACCTTC
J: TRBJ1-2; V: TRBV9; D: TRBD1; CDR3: CASSVGTGLDYGYTF; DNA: TGTGCCAGCAGCGTAGGGACAGGGCTGGACTATGGCTACACCTTC
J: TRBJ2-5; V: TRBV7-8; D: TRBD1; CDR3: CASSPGTGWYF; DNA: TGTGCCAGCAGCCCCGGGACAGGGTGGTACTTC
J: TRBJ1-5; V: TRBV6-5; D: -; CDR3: CASSIHNNQPQHF; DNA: TGTGCCAGTTCAATCCACAACAATCAGCCCCAGCATTTT
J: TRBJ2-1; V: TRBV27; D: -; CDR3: CASSLGAAYNEQFF; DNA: TGTGCCAGCAGTTTAGGGGCGGCCTACAATGAGCAGTTCTTC